This T cell receptor beta chain was sequenced during a study of Ad26.COV2.S vaccination and SARS-CoV-2 variants. J gave up 4 bases and V 2 bases, and 7 bases lay outside the gene matches. From germline, CDR1 is MNHNY and CDR2 SVGAGI (reference sequence). This CDR3 is 16 amino acids long. Produced via immunoSEQ multiplex PCR; TCRdb's table is partial and in-frame only. Of hundreds of thousands of clones in the sample, around 92% were seen once. This chain uses TRBV6-6 with TRBJ2-5; TRBD2 aligns across 10 bases. The receptor was isolated from a human donor who had recovered from COVID-19. The sequenced sample was peripheral blood, obtained after recovery from COVID-19. The CDR3 sequence: CASSYLLASGGETQYF. In DNA form, the CDR3 reads TGTGCCAGCAGTTACCTCCTGGCTAGCGGGGGAGAGACCCAGTACTTC.